The 10 T cell receptor beta chains reported below all come from one sample, sequenced in a study of response to subunit inactivated influenza vaccine. MiXCR, run by TCRdb on the RT-PCR reads, gives a single entry per CDR3 protein. The data show hundreds of thousands of distinct CDR3 sequences, roughly 8.2% seen once. Source: PBMCs from blood, taken around 25 months after vaccination. Source of these receptors: a man in his fifties or sixties who received an inactivated influenza vaccine.

This CDR3 reads CASSLSFTETQYF. Here the CDR3 DNA reads TGTGCCAGCAGTTTAAGTTTTACAGAGACCCAGTACTTC. The genes are TRBV12-3 or TRBV12-4 and TRBJ2-5; D ambiguous. This CDR3 comprises 13 residues. Between the trimmed V and J ends, which lost 2 bases and 4 bases, there was a span of 8 bases.

There are a few counts of this clonotype. The CDR3 region is CCRLAGQTQYF. DNA of the CDR3: TGCTGTCGACTAGCGGGCCAGACCCAGTACTTC. The J gene is TRBJ2-5, the V gene TRBV20-1, with 10 bases aligning to TRBD2. The CDR3 extends over 11 amino acids. The germline gives CDR1 DFQATT, CDR2 SNEGSKA (reference sequence).

The rearrangement links TRBV6-5 to TRBJ1-1, with D unresolved. Germline V lookup: CDR1 MNHEY, CDR2 SVGAGI. The CDR3 spans 14 residues. V dropped 0 bases and J dropped 0 bases, with 5 bases sitting between them. The CDR3 region has the DNA TGTGCCAGCAGTTACTCGACCGTGAACACTGAAGCTTTCTTT. It translates to CASSYSTVNTEAFF.

The genes are TRBV9 and TRBJ2-1; the match to TRBD2 covers 8 bases. Germline V gene data show CDR1 as SGDLS and CDR2 as YYNGEE. CDR3 length: 17 amino acids. J lost 4 bases, V lost 0 bases, and 9 bases had no gene match. CDR3 DNA: TGTGCCAGCAGCGTAGATTGGAGGACTAGCTCTTACAATGAGCAGTTCTTC. Its protein is CASSVDWRTSSYNEQFF.

This clonotype was recorded once. V and J are TRBV19 and TRBJ1-2; D perhaps matches TRBD1 (6 bases). Trimming took 2 bases from V and 5 from J, leaving 15 bases between them. Germline assignment: CDR1 LNHDA and CDR2 SQIVND (reference sequence). CDR3 size: 15 residues. As DNA, the CDR3 is TGTGCCAGTAGTATATCGGGGGCCGTTTGGTATGGCTACACCTTC. Encoded protein: CASSISGAVWYGYTF. The variable domain in full, completed from reference TRBV19 and TRBJ1-2, reads DGGITQSPKYLFRKEGQNVTLSCEQNLNHDAMYWYRQDPGQGLRLIYYSQIVNDFQKGDIAEGYSVSREKKESFPLTVTSAQKNPTAFYLCASSISGAVWYGYTFGSGTRLTVV.

This clonotype was detected only a few times. The chain carries TRBV10-3 and TRBJ1-5; no clear D gene. V gave up 2 bases and J gave up 7 bases, with 9 bases separating them. CDR3 length: 13 residues. Germline assignment: CDR1 ENHRY and CDR2 SYGVKD. The CDR3 DNA reads TGTGCCATCAGTGAGGGCCCGGGGCAGCCCCAGCATTTT. This gives the protein CAISEGPGQPQHF.

The chain is built from TRBV29-1 and TRBJ2-1; 7 bases map to TRBD2. The CDR3 covers 15 residues. Germline V lookup: CDR1 SQVTM, CDR2 ANQGSEA. Trimming removed 4 bases from V and 4 bases from J; junction bases left unmatched: 10. CDR3 sequence (DNA): TGCAGCGTTGCGGGGGGAGCCCCGGGGTACAATGAGCAGTTCTTC. It specifies CSVAGGAPGYNEQFF.

In this sample, this clonotype turned up a few times. This rearrangement joins TRBV12-3 or TRBV12-4 to TRBJ2-7, with 8 positions matching TRBD1. Germline trimming cut 6 bases from V and 3 bases from J; bases unmatched to any gene: 7. CDR3 length: 14 amino acids. Here the CDR3 reads CASRRQGLRYEQYF. The CDR3 DNA is TGTGCCAGCAGGAGACAGGGGTTACGCTACGAGCAGTACTTC.

CDR3 in amino acids: CSAIDSLETQYF. Written as DNA, the CDR3 is TGCAGTGCTATCGACAGTCTGGAGACCCAGTACTTC. J is TRBJ2-5 and V is TRBV20-1; D possibly corresponds to TRBD1 (5 bases). The germline CDR1 and CDR2 sequences are DFQATT and SNEGSKA (reference sequence). The CDR3 is 12 residues long. Trimming removed 4 bases from V and 5 bases from J, with 11 bases in between.

To note about this clonotype: With a much larger clone just one base away, this may be a read error. The chain uses TRBV7-9 and TRBJ2-7, with D hard to call. CDR3 length equals 16 residues. CDR1 is SEHNR, CDR2 FQNEAQ, per germline (reference sequence). V lost 3 bases and J 2 bases, leaving 17 bases between the germline ends. CDR3 nucleotides: TGTGCCAGCAGCTTTATGCCCGTGACGGGTACCTACGAGCAGTACTTC. It specifies CASSFMPVTGTYEQYF.